These 26 T cell receptor beta chains came from one sample sequenced in a study of blood T cell repertoires in COVID-19. Some clones are missing from TCRdb's copy, which holds only in-frame ones; the method was immunoSEQ multiplex PCR. The sample has about 260,000 clones, 75% to 90% seen once. The source material was peripheral blood. Receptors originate from a woman in her thirties or forties who had recovered from COVID-19.

This clone was recorded a few times. This chain joins TRBV7-3 and TRBJ1-6, with 7 bases that match TRBD1. The CDR3 contains 13 residues. In germline, CDR1 is SGHTA, CDR2 FQGTGA. V gave up 4 bases and J gave up 10 bases; unmatched junction bases: 4. The CDR3 protein is CASSSGGGSPLHF. In DNA, the CDR3 is TGTGCCAGCAGCTCCGGAGGGGGCTCACCCCTCCACTTT.

V usage is TRBV7-2 and J usage is TRBJ1-1; tentatively, D is TRBD1 (6 bases). Per germline, CDR1 SGHTA and CDR2 FQGNSA. With 1 base removed from V and 0 bases from J, the gap between germline ends came to 15 bases. The CDR3 runs to 17 residues. The DNA of the CDR3 is TGTGCCAGCAGCTTAGGATCAGGACAGTTCATGAACACTGAAGCTTTCTTT. Translated, it gives CASSLGSGQFMNTEAFF.

This sequence joins TRBV2 and TRBJ1-2, with TRBD1 matching over 7 bases. CDR1 SNHLY and CDR2 FYNNEI come from the germline V gene. The CDR3 is 14 amino acids. With V trimmed by 6 bases and J by 7 bases, 11 bases remained unmatched. The DNA for the CDR3 is TGTGCCAGCAGATTCGGACAGGTCGGCGGTGGCTACACCTTC. Translated, it gives CASRFGQVGGGYTF.

The chain is built from TRBV5-1 and TRBJ2-5, with D possibly TRBD1 on 5 matching bases. This CDR3 comprises 16 residues. Trimming stripped 2 bases from V and 1 base from J, with 15 bases between. The germline gives CDR1 SGHRS, CDR2 YFSETQ. DNA of the CDR3: TGCGCCAGCAGCTTTTATATGGTAGGGGTCCAAGAGACCCAGTACTTC. Translated, it gives CASSFYMVGVQETQYF.

The genes are TRBV30 and TRBJ2-7; 10 nucleotides align to TRBD2. Germline CDR1 and CDR2: GTSNPN and SVGIG (reference sequence). V gave up 4 bases and J gave up 4 bases; unmatched junction bases: 4. The CDR3 contains 13 residues. CDR3: CAWTLAGRYEQYF. In nucleotides, the CDR3 is TGTGCCTGGACACTAGCGGGGAGGTACGAGCAGTACTTC.

V usage is TRBV2 and J usage is TRBJ1-5, with 8 bases matching TRBD1. The CDR3 covers 14 residues. Losses at the gene ends were 7 bases for V and 5 bases for J; bases not matched to a gene: 7. CDR1 is SNHLY and CDR2 is FYNNEI in the germline V gene. CDR3 amino acids: CASTFTGGDQPQHF. The CDR3, as DNA: TGTGCCAGCACCTTTACAGGGGGTGATCAGCCCCAGCATTTT.

The V gene is TRBV15, the J gene TRBJ2-2, with TRBD2 identical over 7 bases. Germline V gene data show CDR1 as LNHNV and CDR2 as YYDKDF (reference sequence). With 6 bases clipped from V and 7 bases from J, the junction kept 17 bases outside the gene matches. This CDR3 has 17 amino acids. The CDR3 DNA sequence: TGTGCCACCAGGGAAGGTTGGCGGGGGTTTCCCGGCGGGGAGCTGTTTTTT. Protein product: CATREGWRGFPGGELFF.

CDR3 DNA sequence: TGCAGTGCTAGTCATCGGGAACGTGGCAGCGGCAATACGCAGTATTTT. Protein: CSASHRERGSGNTQYF. The rearrangement links TRBV20-1 to TRBJ2-3; D perhaps matches TRBD2 (5 bases). Germline-derived CDR1 and CDR2 are DFQATT and SNEGSKA (reference sequence). The CDR3 is made up of 16 amino acids. V was shortened by 3 bases and J by 7 bases, with 23 bases between the two germline ends.

V is TRBV9 and J is TRBJ2-3; 7 bases align to TRBD2. J was trimmed by 6 bases and V by 4 bases; bases with no gene match: 8. This CDR3 is built from 14 residues. Germline lookup yields CDR1 SGDLS and CDR2 YYNGEE. CDR3 sequence reads: CASSPSAGLDTQYF. In nucleotides, the CDR3 is TGTGCCAGCAGCCCGTCAGCGGGACTCGATACGCAGTATTTT.

V is TRBV24-1 and J is TRBJ1-5; 7 bases map to TRBD1. Losses at the gene ends were 6 bases for V and 7 bases for J; bases not matched to a gene: 11. CDR3 length: 15 residues. From germline, CDR1 is KGHDR and CDR2 SFDVKD. The CDR3 region is CATSPIDRADQPQHF. The DNA for the CDR3 is TGTGCCACCAGTCCCATTGACAGGGCCGACCAGCCCCAGCATTTT.

The chain employs TRBV28 and TRBJ1-5, with no clear D. V was trimmed by 7 bases and J by 0 bases, leaving 10 bases between them. Germline assignment: CDR1 MDHEN and CDR2 SYDVKM. The CDR3 has 14 residues. CDR3 loop: CASTEVYSNQPQHF. CDR3 sequence (DNA): TGTGCCAGCACGGAGGTTTATAGCAATCAGCCCCAGCATTTT.

This clone appeared a few times. The V gene is TRBV10-1, the J gene TRBJ1-5; 7 bases are a match to TRBD1. The V gene's germline CDR1 is WNHNN and CDR2 SYGVQD (reference sequence). The V gene end was trimmed by 2 bases and the J gene end by 4 bases; junction bases not matched to a gene: 11. This CDR3 contains 17 residues. The CDR3 spells CASSEMQDRPINQPQHF. The CDR3 DNA follows: TGCGCCAGCAGTGAGATGCAGGACAGGCCAATAAATCAGCCCCAGCATTTT.

A single count supports this clone. This chain uses TRBV9 with TRBJ2-1; D might be TRBD2 (6 bases). The CDR3 covers 16 residues. Germline V gene data show CDR1 as SGDLS and CDR2 as YYNGEE. Trimming removed 4 bases from V and 4 bases from J, with 18 bases in between. The CDR3 DNA reads as TGTGCCAGCAGCCTCTGGGCGGGACTCGGATACAATGAGCAGTTCTTC. Its translation is CASSLWAGLGYNEQFF.

The rearrangement uses TRBV5-1 and TRBJ2-3; 10 bases match TRBD2. CDR1 is SGHRS and CDR2 is YFSETQ in the germline V gene. The CDR3 has 16 amino acids. V lost 0 bases, J lost 6 bases, and 7 bases stayed unmatched. The CDR3 DNA reads as TGCGCCAGCAGCTTGGCACTAGCGGGGCTCCTTGATACGCAGTATTTT. The encoded protein is CASSLALAGLLDTQYF. Using reference TRBV5-1 and TRBJ2-3 for the parts outside the CDR3, the full variable domain is KAGVTQTPRYLIKTRGQQVTLSCSPISGHRSVSWYQQTPGQGLQFLFEYFSETQRNKGNFPGRFSGRQFSNSRSEMNVSTLELGDSALYLCASSLALAGLLDTQYFGPGTRLTVL.

The chain has TRBV10-3 and TRBJ1-5; D is uncertain. Germline V gene sequence: CDR1 ENHRY, CDR2 SYGVKD. This CDR3 contains 13 residues. The V end lost 5 bases, the J end lost 7 bases, and 12 bases lay between the germline ends. In nucleotides, the CDR3 is TGTGCCATCAGTCCAGGACTCGGGCAGCCCCAGCATTTT. Translating gives CAISPGLGQPQHF.

V is TRBV2 and J is TRBJ1-3; 7 bases line up with TRBD1. The V gene's germline CDR1 is SNHLY and CDR2 FYNNEI. The CDR3 loop spans 14 amino acids. J was trimmed by 6 bases and V by 6 bases; bases with no gene match: 8. The CDR3 spells CASSQTGVENTIYF. The DNA of the CDR3 is TGTGCCAGCAGCCAAACAGGGGTGGAAAACACCATATATTTT.

This chain uses TRBV6-2 or TRBV6-3 with TRBJ1-2, with TRBD1 matching 9 bases. This CDR3 contains 13 residues. Germline lookup yields CDR1 MNHEY and CDR2 SVGEGT. With V trimmed by 6 bases and J by 7 bases, 6 bases remained unmatched. The CDR3 DNA reads TGTGCCAGCAGCCGACAGGGGGTATCTGGCTACACCTTC. Amino acids: CASSRQGVSGYTF.

The chain uses TRBV24-1 and TRBJ1-1; 7 bases match TRBD1. The CDR3 runs to 15 residues. The V gene end was trimmed by 1 base and the J gene end by 3 bases; junction bases not matched to a gene: 4. Germline V gene data show CDR1 as KGHDR and CDR2 as SFDVKD. The CDR3 nucleotides read TGTGCCACCAGTGATTTTTCCAGGGGGGACACTGAAGCTTTCTTT. This sequence encodes CATSDFSRGDTEAFF.

V and J are TRBV19 and TRBJ1-2; 8 nucleotides agree with TRBD1. Losses at the gene ends were 3 bases for V and 4 bases for J; bases not matched to a gene: 10. Per the germline V gene, CDR1 is LNHDA and CDR2 is SQIVND (reference sequence). The CDR3 is made up of 16 amino acids. Written as DNA, the CDR3 is TGTGCCAGTAGTATCAGGCAGGGGGCGCGAGTCTATGGCTACACCTTC. Translating it yields CASSIRQGARVYGYTF.

Only one count was recorded for this clone. This chain joins TRBV3-1 (or the pseudogene TRBV3-2) and TRBJ1-2; TRBD1 matches 8 bases. Germline V gene data show CDR1 as LGHDT and CDR2 as YNNKEL (reference sequence). The trim removed 8 bases at V and 2 bases at J, leaving 7 bases unmatched. The CDR3 spans 14 residues. The CDR3 nucleotides are TGTGCCAGCCGAAGGACAGGGCGCAACTATGGCTACACCTTC. Residues: CASRRTGRNYGYTF.

This clone has more than one count but fewer than ten. The chain is built from TRBV3-1 (or the pseudogene TRBV3-2) and TRBJ2-7, with unresolved D. CDR3 size: 13 residues. Germline CDR1 and CDR2: LGHDT and YNNKEL (reference sequence). The ends were cut back, 1 base at V and 6 bases at J, with 10 bases in the middle. CDR3 nucleotides: TGTGCCAGCAGCCAAGTTCCTACTGGCGAGCAGTACTTC. Translation: CASSQVPTGEQYF.

There are a few counts of this clone. The gene calls are TRBV23-1 and TRBJ1-2; 7 bases are a match to TRBD1. TRBV23-1 is known as an ORF, though its function is uncertain. The CDR3 runs to 16 residues. The trim removed 3 bases at V and 0 bases at J, leaving 7 bases unmatched. CDR3 in DNA: TGCGCCAGCAGTCAGGCCGACAGGGTGGCTAACTATGGCTACACCTTC. Translated: CASSQADRVANYGYTF.

The gene calls are TRBV2 and TRBJ1-4; TRBD1 might be the D (5 bases). The germline gives CDR1 SNHLY, CDR2 FYNNEI. Trimming stripped 3 bases from V and 14 bases from J, with 13 bases between. The CDR3 spans 12 residues. The CDR3: CASSDVRDWLFF. CDR3 DNA: TGTGCCAGCAGTGATGTCCGGGACTGGCTGTTTTTT.

The chain joins TRBV2 to TRBJ2-7; D not resolved. V lost 5 bases to trimming and J lost 2 bases, with 10 bases between them. CDR3 size: 13 residues. Germline V gives CDR1 SNHLY, CDR2 FYNNEI. CDR3 in amino acids: CASSSVMTYEQYF. The CDR3 region has the DNA TGTGCCAGCAGTTCAGTGATGACCTACGAGCAGTACTTC.

The CDR3 spells CASSPWDRSNRAETQYF. CDR3 nucleotides: TGTGCCAGCAGCCCTTGGGACAGGTCGAACAGGGCAGAGACCCAGTACTTC. This chain joins TRBV5-8 and TRBJ2-5; the match to TRBD1 covers 8 bases. The J segment lost 4 bases and the V segment lost 4 bases, leaving 15 bases of the junction unmatched. Germline lookup yields CDR1 SGHTS and CDR2 YDEGEE. This CDR3 contains 17 residues.

This chain uses TRBV6-5 with TRBJ1-1; perhaps TRBD1 as D (5 bases). Trimming pared 3 bases from V and 6 bases from J, leaving 14 bases between. The CDR3 length is 14 residues. CDR1 MNHEY and CDR2 SVGAGI come from the germline V gene. The CDR3 here is CASSYGEGRAEAFF. CDR3 coding DNA: TGTGCCAGCAGTTATGGGGAGGGGCGGGCTGAAGCTTTCTTT.